The rows below give T cell receptor beta chains drawn from one sample of a study of shared clonotypes between healthy human individuals. Data came from immunoSEQ multiplex PCR; TCRdb stores just in-frame clones and leaves some out. Here the sample spans under 1 million clones, about 91% being singletons. Material for sequencing was naive CD8+ T cells sorted from blood. These receptors originate from a man aged 25-45 years in good health. CDR3s include the opening cysteine and the closing phenylalanine or tryptophan. The order of the fields is CDR3 DNA, CDR3 protein, D gene, clone size, J gene, V gene. The D gene is left open where the match is weak. Clone sizes are given selectively: once, few, many, or a class where the clone is expanded.

TGTGCCTGGAGTGTGGGGACAGGGGACTATGGCTACACCTTC,CAWSVGTGDYGYTF,TRBD1,-,TRBJ1-2,TRBV30
TGTGCCAGCAGGGGAGGAGGGGCTTTCTTT,CASRGGGAFF,-,few,TRBJ1-1,TRBV2
TGTGCCAGCAGTTTAGAGGGCAGGTTGCAAGAGACCCAGTACTTC,CASSLEGRLQETQYF,-,-,TRBJ2-5,TRBV27
TGTGCCAGCAGCTCAGGGACGGATTTGGACGAGCAGTACTTC,CASSSGTDLDEQYF,-,-,TRBJ2-7,TRBV5-5
TGTGCCAGCAGCACCACCGCGGGCTACGAGCAGTACTTC,CASSTTAGYEQYF,-,-,TRBJ2-7,TRBV7-3
TGTGCCAGCAGCTCGACAGGGGGCATCGCCTACGAGCAGTACTTC,CASSSTGGIAYEQYF,TRBD1,-,TRBJ2-7,TRBV11-2
TGTGCCAGCTTGGACAGTTTAGATACGCAGTATTTT,CASLDSLDTQYF,-,-,TRBJ2-3,TRBV2
TGTGCCAGCAGTGGTCGCGGGAGGGCTCAGTTCTTC,CASSGRGRAQFF,TRBD2,-,TRBJ2-1,TRBV2
TGTGCCAGCAGACAAGGGGGGGATCAGCCCCAGCATTTT,CASRQGGDQPQHF,-,-,TRBJ1-5,TRBV7-9
TGCGCCAGCAGCTTTATAGCGGGAGTCCCCTCCTACGAGCAGTACTTC,CASSFIAGVPSYEQYF,TRBD2,-,TRBJ2-7,TRBV5-1
TGTGCCAGCAGTGACGAGGGGTGGGCTCAGCCCCAGCATTTT,CASSDEGWAQPQHF,-,-,TRBJ1-5,TRBV2
TGTGCCAGCAGTCCGGGGACAGCCACGAACTACGAGCAGTACTTC,CASSPGTATNYEQYF,TRBD1,-,TRBJ2-7,TRBV27
TGTGCCAGCTTTGGCCAAATCTACTACGAGCAGTACTTC,CASFGQIYYEQYF,-,-,TRBJ2-7,TRBV6-1
TGCGCCAGCAGCTTGGAAGTGGGGGGCACCGGGGAGCTGTTTTTT,CASSLEVGGTGELFF,-,-,TRBJ2-2,TRBV5-1
TGTGCCAGCAGTTTGGACGGGACAACTGCGAACACCGGGGAGCTGTTTTTT,CASSLDGTTANTGELFF,-,-,TRBJ2-2,TRBV28
TGTGCCAGCTTACTACCTGCCTACAATGAGCAGTTCTTC,CASLLPAYNEQFF,-,-,TRBJ2-1,TRBV2
TGTGCCAGCAGTAACGCGGCGGGTACCTACGAGCAGTACTTC,CASSNAAGTYEQYF,-,-,TRBJ2-7,TRBV6-1
TGCGCCAGCAGCTTCTGGGGGGACGCCTACGAGCAGTACTTC,CASSFWGDAYEQYF,-,-,TRBJ2-7,TRBV5-1
TGTGCCAGCAGCGTAGTCGATCTTGCGGGGAGCACAGATACGCAGTATTTT,CASSVVDLAGSTDTQYF,-,-,TRBJ2-3,TRBV9
TGTGCCAGCAGCCCTCGGGACAGGGGCGAGCAGTACTTC,CASSPRDRGEQYF,TRBD1,-,TRBJ2-7,TRBV9
TGTGCCAGCACGGGAGGGGGCGGTTATGGCTACACCTTC,CASTGGGGYGYTF,TRBD1,-,TRBJ1-2,TRBV27
-,CASSPRTGLVGPGAFF,-,-,TRBJ2-1,TRBV7-9
TGTGCCAGCAGCCAGGACGATCTCTACGAGCAGTACTTC,CASSQDDLYEQYF,-,-,TRBJ2-7,TRBV7-3
TGCGCCAGCAGCTTAGGCGGGATTTCCTACAATGAGCAGTTCTTC,CASSLGGISYNEQFF,-,once,TRBJ2-1,TRBV5-1
TGCAGTGCTAGAAAGGGACTAGAGTTCTTC,CSARKGLEFF,TRBD2,-,TRBJ2-1,TRBV20-1
TGTGCCAGCAGCTCCAACATGGTCGGGGAGCTGTTTTTT,CASSSNMVGELFF,-,-,TRBJ2-2,TRBV7-6
TGTGCCAGCAGCTCAGCGGATTTGTTCACAGATACGCAGTATTTT,CASSSADLFTDTQYF,-,-,TRBJ2-3,TRBV11-2
TGTGCCAGTTCTGGGGGAGGGATCTACGAGCAGTACTTC,CASSGGGIYEQYF,TRBD2,-,TRBJ2-7,TRBV13
TGTGCCAGCAGTCCTGAACAGGGGTGGGCCTACAATGAGCAGTTCTTC,CASSPEQGWAYNEQFF,TRBD1,-,TRBJ2-1,TRBV27
TGTGCCAGCAGCCATTCCCCGGGACAGGAGTCTTCAGATACGCAGTATTTT,CASSHSPGQESSDTQYF,TRBD1,-,TRBJ2-3,TRBV11-2
TGTGCCAGCAGCTTCGGGAGCGAGCAGTACTTC,CASSFGSEQYF,-,-,TRBJ2-7,TRBV7-9
TGTGCCAGCAGTCTAGGGAACGAGCAGTACTTC,CASSLGNEQYF,-,-,TRBJ2-7,TRBV27
TGTGCCAGCAGTGCCACTCAGGGGGCGCGAACCATTAATGAGCAGTTCTTC,CASSATQGARTINEQFF,TRBD1,-,TRBJ2-1,TRBV25-1
TGCAGCGCCTTGGGGCGGGGGGTGCCTAACTATGGCTACACCTTC,CSALGRGVPNYGYTF,-,-,TRBJ1-2,TRBV29-1
TGTGCCACCGTCGACAGGACCAGCTCTGGAAACACCATATATTTT,CATVDRTSSGNTIYF,-,-,TRBJ1-3,TRBV2